Described below is a single T cell receptor (beta chain) sequence and its context. Antigen: not known. The data originate from a study of shared clonotypes between healthy human individuals. In the study overall: Each donor's CD8 memory used one plate, CD8 naive two, each CD4 subset three.

The germline V gene has CDR1 SGHRS and CDR2 YFSETQ. This CDR3 is 14 amino acids long. Trimming took 0 bases from V and 3 from J, leaving 9 bases between them. The split of CD4+ cells yielded CD45RA+ naive and CD45RA-negative memory subsets. Study results and limitations: A handful of donors showed sharing of approximately 4.7% of naive CD4 clonotypes. When compared with the clonotypes that were shared by all four sorted-subset donors, the non-shared clonotypes turned out to have lower generation probabilities.

TCRdb's table, derived via immunoSEQ multiplex PCR, lists solely in-frame clones and lacks some. The data hold roughly 1.4 million clones, with approximately 98.5% observed a single time. Sample: naive CD4+ T cells sorted from blood. Subset denoted: CD45RA+ positively selected. The chain uses TRBV5-1 and TRBJ2-5; D uncertain. The receptor was isolated from a young man in good health. In nucleotides, the CDR3 is TGCGCCAGCAGCTTGGGACCGAACGAAGAGACCCAGTACTTC. It translates to CASSLGPNEETQYF.